This T cell receptor (beta chain) stems from a study of T cells in Graves' hyperthyroidism and ophthalmopathy. Study-wide context: Peripheral blood was drawn at first diagnosis, prior to all treatment.

From RNA transcripts, TCR beta CDR3 regions were amplified. HTBI primers were employed in a first-round RT-PCR of the TCR CDR3. One entry per CDR3 protein, called by TCRdb with MiXCR from the multiplex PCR reads. This repertoire shows under 800,000 distinct CDR3 sequences, 11% to 15% found once; its top ten account for about 10%. In its sample, this clonotype was seen many times. CDR3 size: 11 residues. In germline, CDR1 is SNHLY, CDR2 FYNNEI. The germline V and J ends were trimmed by 8 bases and 8 bases, with 10 bases remaining between them. Those with hyperthyroidism were 18 to 65 years old, newly diagnosed, and ill for under 2 months. Fresh peripheral blood, approximately 10 ml, was the source of the PBMCs.

The TCR sequence derives from a woman aged 18-29 years with Graves' hyperthyroidism. Sequencing was performed on blood. J is TRBJ2-4 and V is TRBV2, with D perhaps TRBD2 (5 bases). The CDR3 nucleotides read TGTGCCAGCGGGAGTGTCGACATTCAGTACTTC. It codes for CASGSVDIQYF.